These 23 T cell receptor beta chains originate from one sample sequenced in a study of early stage breast cancer tumors. Here immunoSEQ multiplex PCR was the method, and the copy in TCRdb shows in-frame clones only, minus some. Of 20,000 to 25,000 clones detected, roughly 64% appear once; the ten largest clones hold less than 10%. Material: breast tumor tissue. The receptors were gathered from a person in their sixties or seventies with breast cancer.

The V and J genes are TRBV6-6 and TRBJ1-1; possible D gene TRBD1, 5 bases. V lost 0 bases and J lost 0, with 8 bases in between. This CDR3 has 15 residues. The V gene's germline CDR1 is MNHNY and CDR2 SVGAGI (reference sequence). CDR3 nucleotide sequence: TGTGCCAGCAGTTACTCGACGGGGGTGAACACTGAAGCTTTCTTT. It codes for CASSYSTGVNTEAFF.

This chain joins TRBV27 and TRBJ1-1; D remains unclear. V lost 3 bases to trimming and J lost 0 bases, with 11 bases between them. Germline V gene sequence: CDR1 MNHEY, CDR2 SMNVEV (reference sequence). The CDR3 contains 15 residues. In DNA, the CDR3 is TGTGCCAGCAGTTTTAGTGAGGATCTGAACACTGAAGCTTTCTTT. Its translation is CASSFSEDLNTEAFF.

This clone was seen only a few times. The chain links TRBV5-1 to TRBJ2-2, with TRBD2 identical over 8 bases. The germline gives CDR1 SGHRS, CDR2 YFSETQ. V was clipped by 2 bases and J by 1 base; unmatched bases: 1. This CDR3 is 15 amino acids long. This CDR3 is CASSLSGRNTGELFF. The CDR3 coding sequence is TGCGCCAGCAGCTTAAGCGGGAGGAACACCGGGGAGCTGTTTTTT. Variable domain in full (rest from reference TRBV5-1 and TRBJ2-2): KAGVTQTPRYLIKTRGQQVTLSCSPISGHRSVSWYQQTPGQGLQFLFEYFSETQRNKGNFPGRFSGRQFSNSRSEMNVSTLELGDSALYLCASSLSGRNTGELFFGEGSRLTVL.

In this sample, this clone turned up once. The chain recombines TRBV4-3 with TRBJ1-1, with D perhaps matching TRBD1 (6 bases). Germline values: CDR1 LGHNA, CDR2 YSLEER. The CDR3 runs 15 residues. The V end lost 3 bases, the J end lost 1 base, and 12 bases lay between the germline ends. DNA of the CDR3: TGCGCCAGCAGCCAGAGTGGACAGAGGAACACTGAAGCTTTCTTT. It is translated as CASSQSGQRNTEAFF.

This clone was seen more than once but under ten times. The chain combines TRBV11-2 with TRBJ2-7; TRBD1 agrees at 7 bases. Germline V lookup: CDR1 SGHAT, CDR2 FQNNGV. The CDR3 is 15 amino acids. V lost 1 base, J lost 1 base, and 4 bases stayed unmatched. The CDR3 here is CASSLVSQGSYEQYF. In DNA form, the CDR3 reads TGTGCCAGCAGCTTAGTGTCACAGGGGTCCTACGAGCAGTACTTC.

The rearrangement joins TRBV7-8 to TRBJ1-4; 8 bases map to TRBD1. Germline V gene lookup returns CDR1 SGHVS and CDR2 FQNEAQ. The CDR3 is 15 residues long. The junction had 6 bases not matched to a gene; V was cut back by 1 base and J by 8 bases. The CDR3 DNA sequence: TGTGCCAGCAGCTTAGTCGGGACAGGAGGGGAAAAACTGTTTTTT. Amino acid sequence: CASSLVGTGGEKLFF.

This clone was recorded only once. The V call is TRBV30, the J call TRBJ2-7, with D possibly TRBD1 on 6 matching bases. This CDR3 has 13 residues. V was shortened by 3 bases and J by 1 base, with 10 bases between the two germline ends. Germline CDR1 GTSNPN, CDR2 SVGIG (reference sequence). The CDR3 DNA reads as TGTGCCTGGAGCAGGGGCACGTCCTACGAGCAGTACTTC. Amino acid sequence: CAWSRGTSYEQYF.

The chain recombines TRBV25-1 with TRBJ2-6; the D is unclear. Deletions cut 2 bases from V and 0 bases from J, with 5 bases between. The germline CDR1 and CDR2 sequences are MGHDK and SYGVNS. The CDR3 contains 15 residues. CDR3 amino acids: CASSEPGSGANVLTF. In nucleotides, the CDR3 is TGTGCCAGCAGTGAACCCGGCTCTGGGGCCAACGTCCTGACTTTC.

This clone was seen only a few times. This chain uses TRBV4-1 with TRBJ2-5, with D maybe TRBD2 (5 bases). The CDR3 totals 15 residues. V shed 0 bases and J shed 5 bases, with 13 bases lying between them. Germline V lookup: CDR1 MGHRA, CDR2 YSYEKL. CDR3: CASSQEIGRRETQYF. The CDR3 bases are TGCGCCAGCAGCCAAGAGATTGGACGGAGGGAGACCCAGTACTTC.

There are a few counts of this clone. The chain links TRBV11-2 to TRBJ2-7; 8 bases line up with TRBD1. With V trimmed by 2 bases and J by 7 bases, 13 bases remained unmatched. This CDR3 contains 16 residues. Germline V CDR1 and CDR2: SGHAT, FQNNGV. This chain's CDR3 is CASSLMATGASGEQYF. DNA for the CDR3: TGTGCCAGCAGCTTAATGGCGACAGGGGCGTCGGGGGAGCAGTACTTC.

This clone has only a few counts. This chain links TRBV30 with TRBJ2-7; tentative D call: TRBD2 (6 bases). The germline V gene encodes CDR1 GTSNPN and CDR2 SVGIG (reference sequence). V gave up 0 bases and J gave up 3 bases, with 12 bases separating them. The CDR3 consists of 14 residues. CDR3 protein: CAWSVGGEIYEQYF. In nucleotides, the CDR3 is TGTGCCTGGAGTGTCGGGGGTGAAATCTACGAGCAGTACTTC.

This CDR3 reads CASSWGLAAISSYNEQFF. CDR3 sequence (DNA): TGTGCCAGCAGCTGGGGACTAGCGGCTATTAGCTCCTACAATGAGCAGTTCTTC. The V gene is TRBV7-9, the J gene TRBJ2-1, with TRBD2 identical over 11 bases. V lost 4 bases and J lost 0; bases outside the gene matches: 8. Germline V gene lookup returns CDR1 SEHNR and CDR2 FQNEAQ (reference sequence). The CDR3 sequence is 18 residues long.

This chain uses TRBV29-1 with TRBJ2-1, with TRBD2 matching 9 bases. This CDR3 has 14 residues. The junction had 5 bases not matched to a gene; V was cut back by 3 bases and J by 5 bases. From germline, CDR1 is SQVTM and CDR2 ANQGSEA. Here the CDR3 reads CSVELAGDHNEQFF. CDR3 coding DNA: TGCAGCGTTGAGTTAGCGGGAGATCACAATGAGCAGTTCTTC.

This chain connects TRBV28 to TRBJ2-5; 7 bases line up with TRBD2. This CDR3 comprises 18 residues. Germline trimming cut 5 bases from V and 6 bases from J; bases unmatched to any gene: 21. Per the germline V gene, CDR1 is MDHEN and CDR2 is SYDVKM. The CDR3 DNA is TGTGCCAGCAGTCCATGGGGGACGGGGACTACCGGCCAGAAGACCCAGTACTTC. It translates to CASSPWGTGTTGQKTQYF. The full variable domain, with the rest looked up from reference TRBV28 and TRBJ2-5, is DVKVTQSSRYLVKRTGEKVFLECVQDMDHENMFWYRQDPGLGLRLIYFSYDVKMKEKGDIPEGYSVSREKKERFSLILESASTNQTSMYLCASSPWGTGTTGQKTQYFGPGTRLLVL.

The gene calls are TRBV4-2 and TRBJ2-3; D is perhaps TRBD2 (6 bases). The CDR3 extends over 16 amino acids. Trimming removed 4 bases at V and 0 bases at J, with 14 bases between. Germline V gene data show CDR1 as LGHNA and CDR2 as YNFKEQ. Here the CDR3 reads CASSRDFGTSTDTQYF. The DNA for the CDR3 is TGTGCCAGCAGCCGGGACTTTGGGACGAGCACAGATACGCAGTATTTT.

Sample share makes this clone medium-sized. The chain is built from TRBV4-2 and TRBJ2-5; possible D gene TRBD1, 6 bases. CDR1 is LGHNA, CDR2 YNFKEQ, per germline. V shed 0 bases and J shed 4 bases, with 12 bases lying between them. The CDR3 contains 15 residues. The CDR3 DNA follows: TGTGCCAGCAGCCAAGATGACAGGTTGGGAGAGACCCAGTACTTC. It translates to CASSQDDRLGETQYF.

This sequence joins TRBV7-2 and TRBJ2-2, with D maybe TRBD1 (6 bases). Trimming removed 4 bases from V and 7 bases from J, with 16 bases in between. From germline, CDR1 is SGHTA and CDR2 FQGNSA. This CDR3 region has 15 residues. DNA of the CDR3: TGTGCCAGCAGCTCATCTTCCAGGGGAATCGGGGAGCTGTTTTTT. This gives the protein CASSSSSRGIGELFF.

The rearrangement links TRBV5-1 to TRBJ2-3; D possibly corresponds to TRBD2 (6 bases). This CDR3 region has 16 residues. CDR1 SGHRS and CDR2 YFSETQ come from the germline V gene. Trimming took 0 bases from V and 6 from J, leaving 17 bases between them. CDR3 sequence (DNA): TGCGCCAGCAGCTTGGCCCGGGACTCCCTCAGGGATACGCAGTATTTT. Translation gives CASSLARDSLRDTQYF.

This clone was seen ten or more times. This chain joins TRBV6-5 and TRBJ1-5; D is possibly TRBD1 (5 bases). The germline gives CDR1 MNHEY, CDR2 SVGAGI. The CDR3 is made up of 15 amino acids. V was pared by 6 bases and J by 7 bases, with 19 bases between. The CDR3 nucleotides are TGTGCCAGCAGCTCTGTGGCAGGGTCGGGCCAGCCCCAGCATTTT. Translating gives CASSSVAGSGQPQHF.

The chain is built from TRBV7-2 and TRBJ2-4, with 9 bases aligning to TRBD2. This CDR3 is 17 amino acids long. After removal of 1 base from V and 1 base from J, the junction contained 5 bases not matched to a gene. The germline V gene encodes CDR1 SGHTA and CDR2 FQGNSA. CDR3 protein: CASSLVITSGAKNIQYF. The CDR3 bases are TGTGCCAGCAGCTTAGTTATCACTAGCGGGGCCAAAAACATTCAGTACTTC.

The chain uses TRBV7-2 and TRBJ2-1; 13 bases are a match to TRBD2. This CDR3 has 15 amino acids. Germline V lookup: CDR1 SGHTA, CDR2 FQGNSA. Losses at the gene ends were 4 bases for V and 7 bases for J; bases not matched to a gene: 4. Written as DNA, the CDR3 is TGTGCCAGCAGCTGGATACTAGCGGGAGGGAATGAGCAGTTCTTC. As protein: CASSWILAGGNEQFF.

V gene TRBV5-1 combines with J gene TRBJ2-1; weak D call: TRBD2 (7 bases). Per the germline V gene, CDR1 is SGHRS and CDR2 is YFSETQ. CDR3 length: 14 amino acids. V gave up 1 base and J gave up 8 bases, with 13 bases separating them. The CDR3 region is CASSLNGGGDEQFF. CDR3 sequence (DNA): TGCGCCAGCAGCTTGAATGGAGGGGGGGATGAGCAGTTCTTC.

The chain joins TRBV5-4 to TRBJ2-7, with a tentative D call TRBD2 (6 bases). Germline CDR1 is SGHNT and CDR2 is YYREEE (reference sequence). This CDR3 has 13 amino acids. V lost 4 bases, J lost 0 bases, and 8 bases lay in between. The CDR3 nucleotides are TGTGCCAGCAGCCGGGAGAGCTCCTACGAGCAGTACTTC. It codes for CASSRESSYEQYF.